A single TCR beta chain is shown here with its context. The sample belongs to a study of blood T cell repertoires in COVID-19. About the research overall: PBMCs, B-cell-depleted T cells, or T cells were the source of the cDNA or gDNA that made up the material.

Germline V CDR1 and CDR2: SGHKS, YYEKEE (reference sequence). V was trimmed by 4 bases and J by 8 bases, leaving 12 bases between them. The CDR3 sequence is 12 residues long. Profiled with immunoSEQ multiplex PCR; TCRdb holds only in-frame clones, not every one. The table lists approximately 250,000 clones, around nine tenths of them singletons. Sample: peripheral blood. The genes are TRBV5-5 and TRBJ1-2, with TRBD1 as a possible D gene (5 bases). This sequence originates from a man aged 40-49 years with active or convalescent COVID-19. CDR3 protein: CASSGTVGGYTF. The CDR3 DNA follows: TGTGCCAGCAGCGGGACTGTTGGGGGCTACACCTTC.